Sequencing of this T cell receptor (beta chain) was carried out in a study of blood T cells in healthy people across ages. Donors each provided roughly 10 milliliters of peripheral blood. For the second PCR, which ran for about 6 to 11 cycles, a sample-barcoded 5' primer and a J-beta primer mix were used. Each cDNA molecule carried a tag from a template-switch adaptor that contained 12 random nucleotides. TCRdb re-analysed the 5' RACE reads in MiXCR, keeping a single row per CDR3 protein. The sample shows 750,000 to 950,000 distinct CDR3 sequences, about 27% of them seen only once. This clonotype has just a few counts. Another study also made use of these data, one on T cells of mothers and their children. That investigation notes: Thymic selection molds TCR recombination output in much the same way for related pairs as for unrelated pairs.

This TCR was sampled from a woman aged 40 to 50 in good health. Material: blood.

DNA of the CDR3: TGTGCCAGCAGCGTAGGCCCAGACGCTAACTATGGCTACACCTTC. Amino acids: CASSVGPDANYGYTF. The chain combines TRBV9 with TRBJ1-2; D unclear. CDR3 length: 15 residues. With 0 bases removed from V and 0 bases from J, the gap between germline ends came to 9 bases. Germline V gene data show CDR1 as SGDLS and CDR2 as YYNGEE.